This T cell receptor beta chain was sequenced in a study of blood T cell repertoires in COVID-19. Study background: The United States, Italy and Spain were the sources of the acute and convalescent COVID-19 samples. Nucleic acid was either cDNA or gDNA, and it came from T cells, B-cell-depleted T cells, or PBMCs.

As originally analysed: Estimation of nucleated cell counts relied on the amplification of reference gene primers. Sequencing used immunoSEQ multiplex PCR; TCRdb keeps in-frame clones, though not all of them. V, J and clone size derive from that table, while D and trimming were established from the DNA sequence. This table has 150,000 to 200,000 clones, approximately 89% appearing once. The V gene's germline CDR1 is MNHEY and CDR2 SVGAGI. The ends lost 5 bases at V and 7 bases at J; junction bases unmatched: 6. The CDR3 sequence is 15 residues long. The sequence was obtained from a woman between 25 and 40 years old with acute or convalescent COVID-19. Input material: peripheral blood. The V call is TRBV6-5, the J call TRBJ2-1; 12 bases line up with TRBD2. In DNA, the CDR3 is TGTGCCAGCAGTCTACTAGCGGGAGGAGGAAATGAGCAGTTCTTC. This encodes CASSLLAGGGNEQFF.